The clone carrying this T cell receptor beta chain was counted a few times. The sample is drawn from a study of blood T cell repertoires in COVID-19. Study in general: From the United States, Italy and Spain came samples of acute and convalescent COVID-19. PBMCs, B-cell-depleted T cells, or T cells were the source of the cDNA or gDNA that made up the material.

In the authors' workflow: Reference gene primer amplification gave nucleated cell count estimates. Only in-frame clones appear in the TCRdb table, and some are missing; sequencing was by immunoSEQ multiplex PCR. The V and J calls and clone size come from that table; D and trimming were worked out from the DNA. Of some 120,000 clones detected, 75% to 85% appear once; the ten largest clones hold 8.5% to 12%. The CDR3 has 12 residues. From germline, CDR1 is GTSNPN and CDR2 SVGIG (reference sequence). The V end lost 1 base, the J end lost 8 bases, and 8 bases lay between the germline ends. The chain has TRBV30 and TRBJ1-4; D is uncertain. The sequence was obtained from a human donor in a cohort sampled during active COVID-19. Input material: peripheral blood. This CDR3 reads CAWSADFEKLFF. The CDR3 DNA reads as TGTGCCTGGAGTGCAGATTTCGAAAAACTGTTTTTT.